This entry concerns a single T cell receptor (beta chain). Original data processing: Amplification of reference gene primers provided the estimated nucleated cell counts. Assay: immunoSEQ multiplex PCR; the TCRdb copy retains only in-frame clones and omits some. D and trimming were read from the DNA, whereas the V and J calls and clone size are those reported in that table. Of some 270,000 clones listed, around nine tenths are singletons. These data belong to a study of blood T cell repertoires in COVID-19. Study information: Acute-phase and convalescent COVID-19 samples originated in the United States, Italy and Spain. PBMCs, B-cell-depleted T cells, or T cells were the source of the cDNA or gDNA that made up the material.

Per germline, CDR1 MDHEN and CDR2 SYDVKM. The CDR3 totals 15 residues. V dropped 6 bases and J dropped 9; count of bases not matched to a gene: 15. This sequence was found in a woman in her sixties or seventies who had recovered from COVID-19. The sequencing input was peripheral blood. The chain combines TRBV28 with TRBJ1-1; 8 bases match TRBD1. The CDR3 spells CASSPPGQGNRQAFF. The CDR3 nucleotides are TGTGCCAGCAGCCCACCAGGACAGGGCAACCGGCAAGCTTTCTTT.